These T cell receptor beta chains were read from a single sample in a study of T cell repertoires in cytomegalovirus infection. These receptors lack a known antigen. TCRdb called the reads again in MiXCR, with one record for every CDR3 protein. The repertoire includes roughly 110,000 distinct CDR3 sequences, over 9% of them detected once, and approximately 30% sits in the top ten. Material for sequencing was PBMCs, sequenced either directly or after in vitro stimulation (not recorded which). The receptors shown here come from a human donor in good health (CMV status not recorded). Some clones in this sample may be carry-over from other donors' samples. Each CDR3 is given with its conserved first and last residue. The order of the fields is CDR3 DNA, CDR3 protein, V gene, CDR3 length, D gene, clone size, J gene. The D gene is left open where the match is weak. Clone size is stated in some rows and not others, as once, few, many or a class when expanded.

TGCGCCAGCAGCCAAGATAGGGACAACTATGGCTACACCTTC | CASSQDRDNYGYTF | TRBV4-1 | 14 | . | . | TRBJ1-2
TGTGCCAGCAGCTCCCGGAAAGAGGGACAGAGGACAGATACGCAGTATTTT | CASSSRKEGQRTDTQYF | TRBV5-4 | 17 | TRBD1 | many | TRBJ2-3
TGTGCCAGCAGTTTAGCGGGACTAGGCGGTGAGCAGTTCTTC | CASSLAGLGGEQFF | TRBV12-3/TRBV12-4 | 14 | TRBD2 | many | TRBJ2-1
TGTGCCAGCAGTTTAGAGCCCTCCACAGATACGCAGTATTTT | CASSLEPSTDTQYF | TRBV28 | 14 | . | few | TRBJ2-3
TGTGCCAGCCGAAGCAGCGGAGAGACCCAGTACTTC | CASRSSGETQYF | TRBV19 | 12 | . | many | TRBJ2-5
TGTGCCAGCAGCTTGTACGCGGGAGCCTACGAGCAGTACTTC | CASSLYAGAYEQYF | TRBV5-4 | 14 | TRBD2 | many | TRBJ2-7
TGCAGTGCTAGGTACCTCCAAAGACTAGCGGGAGCCGCAGGGCTAGTAGAGACCCAGTACTTC | CSARYLQRLAGAAGLVETQYF | TRBV20-1 | 21 | TRBD2 | many | TRBJ2-5
TGTGCCACCAGTGGGGCAGGGGAGGGCAATGAGCAGTTCTTC | CATSGAGEGNEQFF | TRBV24-1 | 14 | . | . | TRBJ2-1
TGCAGCGCCTCCGGGCCCCAAGAGACCCAGTACTTC | CSASGPQETQYF | TRBV29-1 | 12 | . | . | TRBJ2-5
TGTGCCAGCAGCCGCCGGCTGGGGCCCTACGAGCAGTACTTC | CASSRRLGPYEQYF | TRBV14 | 14 | . | . | TRBJ2-7
TGTGCCAGCAGCCCGGGGGCTAGCGGGAGTCCGGAGCAGTACTTC | CASSPGASGSPEQYF | TRBV7-8 | 15 | TRBD2 | many | TRBJ2-7
TGTGCCAGCAGACGGACAGGGCCAGATACGCAGTATTTT | CASRRTGPDTQYF | TRBV7-2 | 13 | TRBD1 | many | TRBJ2-3
TGTGCCACCAACAGGGGCAACTATGGCTACACCTTC | CATNRGNYGYTF | TRBV6-2/TRBV6-3 | 12 | TRBD1 | . | TRBJ1-2
TGCAGTGCTCAACTAGCGGAGAGCTCCTACAATGAGCAGTTCTTC | CSAQLAESSYNEQFF | TRBV20-1 | 15 | TRBD2 | . | TRBJ2-1
TGTGCCAGCAGCTTAGCGGAGATCACAGATACGCAGTATTTT | CASSLAEITDTQYF | TRBV7-8 | 14 | . | many | TRBJ2-3
TGTGCCAGCAGCTTAAAAAGGGGAACAGCCTACAATGAGCAGTTCTTC | CASSLKRGTAYNEQFF | TRBV7-8 | 16 | . | . | TRBJ2-1
TGCAGTGCTAGTCGGGTAAATCAGCCCCAGCATTTT | CSASRVNQPQHF | TRBV20-1 | 12 | . | . | TRBJ1-5
TGTGCCAGCAGCTTGGAACCGCAGTTCTCTGGAAACACCATATATTTT | CASSLEPQFSGNTIYF | TRBV5-5 | 16 | . | many | TRBJ1-3
TGTGCCAGCAGCTCCATCGGGACAGCCTACAATGAGCAGTTCTTC | CASSSIGTAYNEQFF | TRBV7-2 | 15 | TRBD1 | many | TRBJ2-1
TGTGCCAGCAGTTTCTCGGGGAACCCGAACACTGAAGCTTTCTTT | CASSFSGNPNTEAFF | TRBV12-3/TRBV12-4 | 15 | . | many | TRBJ1-1
TGCGCCAGCAGCCAAGCTATAGGACTAGCGGGTGAAAATGAGCAGTTCTTC | CASSQAIGLAGENEQFF | TRBV4-3 | 17 | TRBD2 | many | TRBJ2-1
TGTGCCAGCAGCTTTCTGGGACTAGCGGAGGGTTACAATGAGCAGTTCTTC | CASSFLGLAEGYNEQFF | TRBV7-2 | 17 | TRBD2 | many | TRBJ2-1
TGCAGTGCGCCTAAGGGGGCGGACGGCCCCCTGGACACTGAAGCTTTCTTT | CSAPKGADGPLDTEAFF | TRBV20-1 | 17 | TRBD1 | . | TRBJ1-1
TGTGCCAGCAGCTTAAGCCGGCCCAGGGATGGAAACACCATATATTTT | CASSLSRPRDGNTIYF | TRBV7-2 | 16 | . | . | TRBJ1-3
TGCGCCAGCAGCACTGCGGGAGTCGGAGATGAGCAGTTCTTC | CASSTAGVGDEQFF | TRBV5-1 | 14 | TRBD2 | . | TRBJ2-1
TGTGCCAGCAGTATCCAGGGGGCTAACTATGGCTACACCTTC | CASSIQGANYGYTF | TRBV27 | 14 | TRBD1 | medium-sized | TRBJ1-2
TGCGCCAGCAGCCAAGATATGGGGACCACCGGGGAGCTGTTTTTT | CASSQDMGTTGELFF | TRBV4-1 | 15 | . | . | TRBJ2-2
TGTGCCAGCAGTACAACGGGCCCGGGTGAAAAACTGTTTTTT | CASSTTGPGEKLFF | TRBV25-1 | 14 | . | many | TRBJ1-4
TGTGCCAGCAGCCCGACAGTTGAAGCTTTCTTT | CASSPTVEAFF | TRBV7-2 | 11 | . | many | TRBJ1-1
TGTGCCAGCAGCCCCCAAGGTTGGGGCTACACCTTC | CASSPQGWGYTF | TRBV7-2 | 12 | . | many | TRBJ1-2
TGTGCCAGCAGCGAAATCGGCTCTGGGAGCACAGATACGCAGTATTTT | CASSEIGSGSTDTQYF | TRBV7-8 | 16 | . | many | TRBJ2-3
TGTGCCACCAGCAGAGAGTGGACTAGCGGGACCTACAATGAGCAGTTCTTC | CATSREWTSGTYNEQFF | TRBV15 | 17 | TRBD2 | . | TRBJ2-1
TGTGCCAGCAGCAACGGAAGACTAGCGGAAAACATTCAGTACTTC | CASSNGRLAENIQYF | TRBV6-1 | 15 | TRBD2 | many | TRBJ2-4
TGTGCCAGCAGCCAAGATGTGGGCCTGAGGGAGCAGTTCTTC | CASSQDVGLREQFF | TRBV4-2 | 14 | . | few | TRBJ2-1
TGCGCCAGCAGCCAAAGACTAGCGGGACCAGATACGCAGTATTTT | CASSQRLAGPDTQYF | TRBV4-1 | 15 | TRBD2 | many | TRBJ2-3
TGTGCCAGCAGCGGCAACAGGGCTCAAGAGACCCAGTACTTC | CASSGNRAQETQYF | TRBV11-2 | 14 | . | few | TRBJ2-5
TGTGCCAGCAGCTCCGGACAGAGCTCCTACAATGAGCAGTTCTTC | CASSSGQSSYNEQFF | TRBV7-2 | 15 | . | many | TRBJ2-1
TGTGCCAGCAGGCCCCCTTTGCGATTAGCCGGGGCCAACGTCCTGACTTTC | CASRPPLRLAGANVLTF | TRBV7-9 | 17 | . | many | TRBJ2-6
TGTGCCAGCAGCTTAGCGAGGACCGAGGGAGGCGAGCAGTACTTC | CASSLARTEGGEQYF | TRBV7-2 | 15 | . | few | TRBJ2-7
TGTGCCAGCAGTCCCTTACTCTGGACTAGCGGGCATTCCCGGTACCACAATGAGCAGTTCTTC | CASSPLLWTSGHSRYHNEQFF | TRBV2 | 21 | TRBD2 | . | TRBJ2-1
TGCGCCAGCAGCATCGGACTAGCGTTGGAGACCCAGTACTTC | CASSIGLALETQYF | TRBV5-1 | 14 | TRBD2 | many | TRBJ2-5
TGTGCCAGCAGTTTCCCCATCAGCGGAAAATGGGAGAAGACCCAGTACTTC | CASSFPISGKWEKTQYF | TRBV28 | 17 | . | . | TRBJ2-5
TGCAGTGCTAGTGTGGCGGGAGAAGAGACCCAGTACTTC | CSASVAGEETQYF | TRBV20-1 | 13 | TRBD2 | few | TRBJ2-5
TGTGCCAGCAGCCAAGACCTTTACATGGAAGCTTTCTTT | CASSQDLYMEAFF | TRBV14 | 13 | . | few | TRBJ1-1
TGCAGTGCTAGGACAGGGGGCGCCTTAAGCAATCAGCCCCAGCATTTT | CSARTGGALSNQPQHF | TRBV20-1 | 16 | TRBD1 | few | TRBJ1-5
TGTGCCATCAGTGATTTACAGAATCAGCCCCAGCATTTT | CAISDLQNQPQHF | TRBV10-3 | 13 | . | . | TRBJ1-5
TGCAGTGCTAGAGATGGGACAAGGTTTGGCTACACCTTC | CSARDGTRFGYTF | TRBV20-1 | 13 | . | . | TRBJ1-2
TGTGCCAGCAGTTTAAATGGGGGGTCGGAGACCCAGTACTTC | CASSLNGGSETQYF | TRBV12-3/TRBV12-4 | 14 | . | many | TRBJ2-5
TGCAGTGCAGAGGCAGACGACTTGGGAGCCCTCCACTTT | CSAEADDLGALHF | TRBV20-1 | 13 | . | few | TRBJ1-6
TGTGCCAGCAGCTCCTCACTAGCGTCCAATGAGCAGTTCTTC | CASSSSLASNEQFF | TRBV7-6 | 14 | TRBD2 | many | TRBJ2-1
TGTGCCAGCAGCTTTAGAGGCCTCGGGACAGATACGCAGTATTTT | CASSFRGLGTDTQYF | TRBV7-6 | 15 | . | many | TRBJ2-3
TGTGCCAGTAGTATCTTAGGACTAGCGGGAGGGTTCAATGAGCAGTTCTTC | CASSILGLAGGFNEQFF | TRBV19 | 17 | TRBD2 | many | TRBJ2-1
TGTGCCAGCAGTCAGCTGAGGGGCATAAGCAATCAGCCCCAGCATTTT | CASSQLRGISNQPQHF | TRBV6-5 | 16 | . | . | TRBJ1-5
TGTGCAAGCAATACCAGGGAGGGGGGCAATGAGCAGTTCTTC | CASNTREGGNEQFF | TRBV11-3 | 14 | . | few | TRBJ2-1
TGTGCCAGCAACTCCTTGAGGGGGGGGACATATGAGCAGTTCTTC | CASNSLRGGTYEQFF | TRBV5-6 | 15 | . | few | TRBJ2-1
TGTGCCAGCAGCTTACGGCAGAGCACAGATACGCAGTATTTT | CASSLRQSTDTQYF | TRBV7-2 | 14 | . | many | TRBJ2-3
TGTGCCAGCAGCTCGACTAGCGGCTACGAGCAGTACTTC | CASSSTSGYEQYF | TRBV5-5 | 13 | TRBD2 | . | TRBJ2-7